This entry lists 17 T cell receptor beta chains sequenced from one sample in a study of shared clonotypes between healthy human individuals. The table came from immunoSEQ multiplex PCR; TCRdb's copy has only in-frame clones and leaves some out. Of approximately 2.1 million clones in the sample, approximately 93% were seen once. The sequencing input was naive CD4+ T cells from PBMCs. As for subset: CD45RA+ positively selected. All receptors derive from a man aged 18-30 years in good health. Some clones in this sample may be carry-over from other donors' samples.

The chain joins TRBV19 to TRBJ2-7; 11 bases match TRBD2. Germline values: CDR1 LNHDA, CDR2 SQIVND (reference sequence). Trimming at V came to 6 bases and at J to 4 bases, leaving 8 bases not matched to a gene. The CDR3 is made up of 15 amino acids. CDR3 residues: CASRLTGLAAYEQYF. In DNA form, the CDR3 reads TGTGCCAGTAGACTGACGGGACTAGCGGCTTACGAGCAGTACTTC. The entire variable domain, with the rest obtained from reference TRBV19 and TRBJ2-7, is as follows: DGGITQSPKYLFRKEGQNVTLSCEQNLNHDAMYWYRQDPGQGLRLIYYSQIVNDFQKGDIAEGYSVSREKKESFPLTVTSAQKNPTAFYLCASRLTGLAAYEQYFGPGTRLTVT.

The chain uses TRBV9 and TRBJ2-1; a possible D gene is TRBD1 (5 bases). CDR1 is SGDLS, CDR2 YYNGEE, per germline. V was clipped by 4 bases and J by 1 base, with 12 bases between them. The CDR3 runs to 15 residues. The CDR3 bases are TGTGCCAGCAGCCAAGGGGTTGGGTCCTACAATGAGCAGTTCTTC. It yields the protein CASSQGVGSYNEQFF.

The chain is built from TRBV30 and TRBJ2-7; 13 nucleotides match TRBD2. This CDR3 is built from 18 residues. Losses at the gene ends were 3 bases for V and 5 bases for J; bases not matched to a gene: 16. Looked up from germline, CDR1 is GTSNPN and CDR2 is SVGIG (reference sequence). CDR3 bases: TGTGCCTGGAGCCAGTTTAGGACTAGCGGGAGTAATAGCGACGAGCAGTACTTC. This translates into CAWSQFRTSGSNSDEQYF. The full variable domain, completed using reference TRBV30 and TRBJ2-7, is SQTIHQWPATLVQPVGSPLSLECTVEGTSNPNLYWYRQAAGRGLQLLFYSVGIGQISSEVPQNLSASRPQDRQFILSSKKLLLSDSGFYLCAWSQFRTSGSNSDEQYFGPGTRLTVT.

In nucleotides, the CDR3 is TGTGCCAGCAGACTCAGGTTCTCTGGCTACACCTTC. Its protein is CASRLRFSGYTF. This chain connects TRBV28 to TRBJ1-2; D gene ambiguous. Germline lookup yields CDR1 MDHEN and CDR2 SYDVKM. The V end was cut by 6 bases, the J end by 7 bases, with 12 bases between. The CDR3 sequence is 12 residues long.

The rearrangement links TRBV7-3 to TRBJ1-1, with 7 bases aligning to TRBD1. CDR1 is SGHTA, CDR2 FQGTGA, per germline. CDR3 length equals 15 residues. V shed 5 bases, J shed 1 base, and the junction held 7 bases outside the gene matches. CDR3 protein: CASSPQGTRNTEAFF. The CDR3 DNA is TGTGCCAGCAGCCCACAGGGGACTAGGAACACTGAAGCTTTCTTT.

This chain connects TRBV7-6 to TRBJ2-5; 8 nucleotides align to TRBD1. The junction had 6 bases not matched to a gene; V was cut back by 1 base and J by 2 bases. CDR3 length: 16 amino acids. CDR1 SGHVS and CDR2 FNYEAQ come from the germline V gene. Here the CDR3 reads CASSLERRGLQETQYF. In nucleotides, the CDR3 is TGTGCCAGCAGCTTAGAACGCAGGGGGCTTCAAGAGACCCAGTACTTC.

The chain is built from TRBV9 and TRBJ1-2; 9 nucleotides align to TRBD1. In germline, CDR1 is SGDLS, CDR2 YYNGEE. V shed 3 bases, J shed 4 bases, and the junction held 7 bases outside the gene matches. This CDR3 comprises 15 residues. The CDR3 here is CASSAGTGTGYGYTF. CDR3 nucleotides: TGTGCCAGCAGCGCGGGGACAGGGACAGGCTATGGCTACACCTTC.

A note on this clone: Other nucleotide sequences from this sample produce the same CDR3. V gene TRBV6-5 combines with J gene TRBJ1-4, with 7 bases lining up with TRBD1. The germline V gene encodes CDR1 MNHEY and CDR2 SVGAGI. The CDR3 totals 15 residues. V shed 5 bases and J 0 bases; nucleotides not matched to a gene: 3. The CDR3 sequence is CASSRQGATNEKLFF. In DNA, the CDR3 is TGTGCCAGCAGTAGACAGGGAGCAACTAATGAAAAACTGTTTTTT.

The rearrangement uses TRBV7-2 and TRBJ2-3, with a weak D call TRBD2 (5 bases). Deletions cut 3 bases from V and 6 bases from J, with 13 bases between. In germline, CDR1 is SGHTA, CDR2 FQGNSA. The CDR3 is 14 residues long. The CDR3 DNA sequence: TGTGCCAGCAGCTTCCAGCGGATGGGGGATACGCAGTATTTT. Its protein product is CASSFQRMGDTQYF.

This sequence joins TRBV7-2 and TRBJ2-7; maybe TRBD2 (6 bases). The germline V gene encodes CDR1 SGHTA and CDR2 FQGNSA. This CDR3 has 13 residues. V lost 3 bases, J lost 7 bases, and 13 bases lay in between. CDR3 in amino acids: CASSFQTAGEQYF. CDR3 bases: TGTGCCAGCAGCTTCCAGACCGCGGGGGAGCAGTACTTC. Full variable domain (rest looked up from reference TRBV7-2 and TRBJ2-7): GAGVSQSPSNKVTEKGKDVELRCDPISGHTALYWYRQSLGQGLEFLIYFQGNSAPDKSGLPSDRFSAERTGGSVSTLTIQRTQQEDSAVYLCASSFQTAGEQYFGPGTRLTVT.

The CDR3 DNA sequence: TGTGCCAGCAGCGTAGTCTCAGTAGGAGTCTCTGGAAACACCATATATTTT. Its translation: CASSVVSVGVSGNTIYF. The chain couples TRBV9 to TRBJ1-3; no definite D call. Per germline, CDR1 SGDLS and CDR2 YYNGEE. Trimming shortened V by 0 bases and J by 0 bases, and 13 bases separated the two germline ends. The CDR3 has 17 amino acids. The full variable domain, with the rest looked up from reference TRBV9 and TRBJ1-3, is DSGVTQTPKHLITATGQRVTLRCSPRSGDLSVYWYQQSLDQGLQFLIQYYNGEERAKGNILERFSAQQFPDLHSELNLSSLELGDSALYFCASSVVSVGVSGNTIYFGEGSWLTVV.

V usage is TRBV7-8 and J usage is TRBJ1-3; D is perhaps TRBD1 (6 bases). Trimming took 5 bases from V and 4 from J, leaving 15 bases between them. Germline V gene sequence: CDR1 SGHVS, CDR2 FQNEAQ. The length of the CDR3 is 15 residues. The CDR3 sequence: CASSRQESTGNTIYF. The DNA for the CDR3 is TGTGCCAGCAGCAGACAGGAATCCACGGGAAACACCATATATTTT.

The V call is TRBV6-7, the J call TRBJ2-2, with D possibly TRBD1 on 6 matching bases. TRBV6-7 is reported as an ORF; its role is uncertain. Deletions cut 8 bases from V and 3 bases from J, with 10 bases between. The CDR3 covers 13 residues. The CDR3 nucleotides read TGTGCCAGCCCTAACAGGGACACCGGGGAGCTGTTTTTT. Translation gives CASPNRDTGELFF.

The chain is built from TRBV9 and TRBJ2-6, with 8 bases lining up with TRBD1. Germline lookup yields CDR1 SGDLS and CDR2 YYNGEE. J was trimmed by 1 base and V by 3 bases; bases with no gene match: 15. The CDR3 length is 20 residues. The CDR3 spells CASSEGGGTGLWSGANVLTF. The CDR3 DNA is TGTGCCAGCAGCGAGGGAGGCGGGACAGGACTTTGGTCTGGGGCCAACGTCCTGACTTTC.

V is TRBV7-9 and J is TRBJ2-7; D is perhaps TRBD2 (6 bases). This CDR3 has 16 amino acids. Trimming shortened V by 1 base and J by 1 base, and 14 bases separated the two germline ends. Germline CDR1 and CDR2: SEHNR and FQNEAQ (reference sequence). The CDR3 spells CASSLEAGRGSYEQYF. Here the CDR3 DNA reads TGTGCCAGCAGCTTAGAGGCGGGAAGAGGATCCTACGAGCAGTACTTC.

The CDR3 loop is CASSFTGASEKLFF. The DNA of the CDR3 is TGTGCCAGCAGCTTTACAGGGGCGAGTGAAAAACTGTTTTTT. The rearrangement joins TRBV6-5 to TRBJ1-4; 7 positions agree with TRBD1. Looked up from germline, CDR1 is MNHEY and CDR2 is SVGAGI. With 6 bases clipped from V and 7 bases from J, the junction kept 8 bases outside the gene matches. The CDR3 extends over 14 amino acids.

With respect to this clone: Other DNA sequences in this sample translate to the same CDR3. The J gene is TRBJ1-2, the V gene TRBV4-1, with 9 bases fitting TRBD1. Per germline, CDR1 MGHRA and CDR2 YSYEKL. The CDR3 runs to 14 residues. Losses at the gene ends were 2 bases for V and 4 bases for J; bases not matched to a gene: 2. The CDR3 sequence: CASSQPGQGYGYTF. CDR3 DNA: TGCGCCAGCAGCCAACCGGGACAGGGCTATGGCTACACCTTC.